Sequencing of this T cell receptor (beta chain) was carried out in a study of cytomegalovirus exposure and HLA in healthy donors. Remarks on this clone: Its antigen is unidentified.

CDR3 size: 14 residues. The ends were cut back, 4 bases at V and 8 bases at J, with 14 bases in the middle. The V gene's germline CDR1 is SGHAT and CDR2 FQDESV (reference sequence). Study-level findings and limits: HLA allele associations emerged for 17,000 or so TCR beta sequences in a later analysis, at 0.05 false discovery rate. In an earlier analysis, about 90% or about 30%: the productive usage of most TCR beta V segments.

Every donor was a healthy person donating bone marrow. PCR primers comprised 60 Vbeta and 13 Jbeta primers. Authors' data handling: A later analysis tallied some 80 million unique TCR beta chains, approximately 10 million of them shared. Using immunoSEQ multiplex PCR, the repertoire was profiled, and TCRdb retains in-frame clones only, with some absent. V and J calls and clone size are given by that table; D and trimming were obtained from the DNA. The sample includes about 35,000 clones, 75% to 90% seen only once; the top ten take approximately 6%. This receptor was taken from a male donor in good health and CMV-seronegative. The chain has TRBV11-1 and TRBJ1-4, with D possibly matching TRBD1 (5 bases). The sample comprised PBMCs. CDR3 in amino acids: CASSYQGFGEKLFF. In DNA form, the CDR3 reads TGTGCCAGCAGCTATCAGGGATTCGGAGAAAAACTGTTTTTT.